The 28 T cell receptor beta chains reported below all come from one sample, sequenced in a study of shared clonotypes between healthy human individuals. Sequencing used immunoSEQ multiplex PCR; TCRdb keeps in-frame clones, though not all of them. This sample has about 960,000 clones; 70% to 85% occur once, and the top ten carry around 1.5%. What was sequenced was memory CD4+ T cells sorted from blood. Regarding subset: CD45RA-negative fraction. The receptors come from a man younger than 30 in good health.

On this clone: One junction end disagrees with the germline gene, perhaps due to a read error. The DNA for the CDR3 is TGCGCCAGCAGCTTGTCGGAATCCTACGAGCGGTACTTC. This gives the protein CASSLSESYERYF. The chain couples TRBV5-1 to TRBJ2-7; D gene unclear. CDR1 SGHRS and CDR2 YFSETQ come from the germline V gene. The CDR3 spans 13 residues. The full variable domain, with the rest looked up from reference TRBV5-1 and TRBJ2-7, is KAGVTQTPRYLIKTRGQQVTLSCSPISGHRSVSWYQQTPGQGLQFLFEYFSETQRNKGNFPGRFSGRQFSNSRSEMNVSTLELGDSALYLCASSLSESYERYFGPGTRLTVT.

This chain uses TRBV30 with TRBJ1-1, with TRBD1 as a possible D gene (5 bases). The CDR3 spans 13 residues. The germline V and J ends were trimmed by 5 bases and 5 bases, with 15 bases remaining between them. Germline V gene lookup returns CDR1 GTSNPN and CDR2 SVGIG (reference sequence). The CDR3 region is CAWVGMGDTEAFF. The CDR3 DNA reads TGTGCCTGGGTAGGGATGGGGGATACTGAAGCTTTCTTT. The full variable domain, completed using reference TRBV30 and TRBJ1-1, is SQTIHQWPATLVQPVGSPLSLECTVEGTSNPNLYWYRQAAGRGLQLLFYSVGIGQISSEVPQNLSASRPQDRQFILSSKKLLLSDSGFYLCAWVGMGDTEAFFGQGTRLTVV.

A few counts support this clone. The J gene is TRBJ2-2, the V gene TRBV6-6, with 7 bases fitting TRBD2. Germline V gene data show CDR1 as MNHNY and CDR2 as SVGAGI (reference sequence). The ends lost 4 bases at V and 0 bases at J; junction bases unmatched: 2. This CDR3 spans 15 amino acids. The CDR3 loop is CASSWTRPNTGELFF. The CDR3 DNA is TGTGCCAGCAGTTGGACTAGGCCGAACACCGGGGAGCTGTTTTTT.

The chain joins TRBV19 to TRBJ2-6; D is unclear. Germline-derived CDR1 and CDR2 are LNHDA and SQIVND (reference sequence). The CDR3 runs 15 residues. V was pared by 6 bases and J by 2 bases, with 11 bases between. CDR3 region: CASRGKSTGANVLTF. CDR3 coding DNA: TGTGCCAGTAGGGGGAAAAGTACTGGGGCCAACGTCCTGACTTTC.

This clone has just one count. The chain links TRBV18 to TRBJ2-3, with TRBD2 matching over 10 bases. Looked up from germline, CDR1 is KGHSH and CDR2 is LQKENI. This CDR3 region has 15 residues. J was trimmed by 12 bases and V by 3 bases; bases with no gene match: 12. The CDR3 region is CASSPDLAGARYQYF. The DNA of the CDR3 is TGTGCCAGCTCACCCGACCTAGCGGGGGCCCGGTATCAGTATTTT.

CDR3 DNA: TGTGCCACAAACTCAGGGGGCGCTGGAACTGAAGCTTTCTTT. Translating it yields CATNSGGAGTEAFF. This chain connects TRBV6-1 to TRBJ1-1, with 8 bases that match TRBD1. The CDR3 is 14 residues long. Germline V gene data show CDR1 as MNHNS and CDR2 as SASEGT. J lost 5 bases, V lost 10 bases, and 12 bases had no gene match.

The V gene is TRBV9, the J gene TRBJ2-2, with D possibly TRBD1 on 6 matching bases. The V and J ends lost 0 bases and 4 bases respectively, with 13 bases between them. The CDR3 length is 16 residues. Per the germline V gene, CDR1 is SGDLS and CDR2 is YYNGEE. The CDR3 bases are TGTGCCAGCAGCGTAGGTATACAGGGTAGCACCGGGGAGCTGTTTTTT. Protein: CASSVGIQGSTGELFF.

The chain combines TRBV5-1 with TRBJ1-1; D is undetermined. Germline V gene lookup returns CDR1 SGHRS and CDR2 YFSETQ. This CDR3 spans 14 amino acids. The V and J ends lost 1 base and 3 bases respectively, with 10 bases between them. CDR3 sequence: CASSLRPPYTEAFF. CDR3 DNA: TGCGCCAGCAGCTTGCGGCCCCCTTACACTGAAGCTTTCTTT.

The chain is built from TRBV7-9 and TRBJ1-3; D perhaps matches TRBD1 (5 bases). Trimming cost V 2 bases and J 9 bases, with 11 bases left between them. Looked up from germline, CDR1 is SEHNR and CDR2 is FQNEAQ (reference sequence). The CDR3 extends over 13 amino acids. DNA for the CDR3: TGTGCCAGCAGCTTACTAGGGGCAGGCACCATATATTTT. Its protein product is CASSLLGAGTIYF.

The table lists this clone with a few counts. Since a far larger clone is one base different, this is likely a read error. The identical CDR3 is also encoded by other nucleotide sequences in the sample. The chain carries TRBV7-2 and TRBJ1-1, with D unclear. The CDR3 extends over 13 amino acids. V was pared by 1 base and J by 1 base, with 4 bases between. Germline V gives CDR1 SGHTA, CDR2 FQGNSA. The CDR3 bases are TGTGCCAGCAGCTTAGGCGAGAACACTGAAGCTTTCTTT. Encoded protein: CASSLGENTEAFF. Filled out from reference TRBV7-2 and TRBJ1-1, the complete variable domain reads GAGVSQSPSNKVTEKGKDVELRCDPISGHTALYWYRQSLGQGLEFLIYFQGNSAPDKSGLPSDRFSAERTGGSVSTLTIQRTQQEDSAVYLCASSLGENTEAFFGQGTRLTVV.

A single count supports this clone. The V and J genes are TRBV18 and TRBJ2-7; tentatively, D is TRBD1 (6 bases). Trimming removed 2 bases from V and 1 base from J, with 15 bases in between. The CDR3 length is 16 residues. CDR1 is KGHSH, CDR2 LQKENI, per germline. CDR3 sequence (DNA): TGTGCCAGCTCACCAATTGCCCCGGACAGTTCCTACGAGCAGTACTTC. Protein: CASSPIAPDSSYEQYF. The full variable domain, with the rest looked up from reference TRBV18 and TRBJ2-7, is NAGVMQNPRHLVRRRGQEARLRCSPMKGHSHVYWYRQLPEEGLKFMVYLQKENIIDESGMPKERFSAEFPKEGPSILRIQQVVRGDSAAYFCASSPIAPDSSYEQYFGPGTRLTVT.

The CDR3 loop is CASSFSGRQQETQYF. The CDR3 DNA follows: TGTGCCAGCAGCTTTTCCGGGCGACAGCAAGAGACCCAGTACTTC. The genes are TRBV5-6 and TRBJ2-5; maybe TRBD1 (5 bases). V was pared by 2 bases and J by 2 bases, with 13 bases between. Looked up from germline, CDR1 is SGHDT and CDR2 is YYEEEE. The CDR3 is 15 residues long. Drawing the rest from reference TRBV5-6 and TRBJ2-5, the complete variable domain is DAGVTQSPTHLIKTRGQQVTLRCSPKSGHDTVSWYQQALGQGPQFIFQYYEEEERQRGNFPDRFSGHQFPNYSSELNVNALLLGDSALYLCASSFSGRQQETQYFGPGTRLLVL.

The chain uses TRBV30 and TRBJ1-5; D remains unclear. In germline, CDR1 is GTSNPN, CDR2 SVGIG (reference sequence). The CDR3 covers 13 residues. Trimming stripped 0 bases from V and 3 bases from J, with 6 bases between. The CDR3 here is CAWSVAHNQPQHF. CDR3 in DNA: TGTGCCTGGAGTGTGGCCCACAATCAGCCCCAGCATTTT.

V is TRBV4-3 and J is TRBJ1-5; D is undetermined. Germline CDR1 reads LGHNA; CDR2 reads YSLEER. V lost 0 bases and J 3 bases, leaving 3 bases between the germline ends. There are 13 residues in the CDR3. CDR3 sequence reads: CASSQEINQPQHF. The CDR3 DNA reads TGCGCCAGCAGCCAAGAGATCAATCAGCCCCAGCATTTT.

The V call is TRBV11-2, the J call TRBJ1-2; D uncertain. In germline, CDR1 is SGHAT, CDR2 FQNNGV. The CDR3 has 15 amino acids. V lost 0 bases to trimming and J lost 0 bases, with 8 bases between them. The CDR3 loop reads CASSLDGLSNYGYTF. The CDR3 region has the DNA TGTGCCAGCAGCTTAGATGGACTATCTAACTATGGCTACACCTTC.

This clone has just one count. The CDR3 DNA sequence: TGCGCCAGCAGCCAAGCCGGGAGTAGCGCCAACACCGGGGAGCTGTTTTTT. It codes for CASSQAGSSANTGELFF. The gene calls are TRBV4-1 and TRBJ2-2; possible D gene TRBD2, 6 bases. Germline V gene lookup returns CDR1 MGHRA and CDR2 YSYEKL. This CDR3 contains 17 residues. V was shortened by 1 base and J by 2 bases, with 14 bases between the two germline ends.

About this clone: The same CDR3 can be traced to other DNA sequences in this sample. The rearrangement links TRBV10-3 to TRBJ2-7; 10 nucleotides line up with TRBD1. The V segment lost 6 bases and the J segment 2 bases; nucleotides outside the gene matches: 4. Germline lookup yields CDR1 ENHRY and CDR2 SYGVKD. The CDR3 covers 14 residues. The CDR3 reads CAISGTGATYEQYF. The CDR3 coding sequence is TGTGCCATCAGCGGGACAGGGGCGACCTACGAGCAGTACTTC.

The CDR3 region is CASSPGQGASFSPLHF. The CDR3 region has the DNA TGTGCCAGCAGTCCGGGACAGGGGGCGTCTTTTTCACCCCTCCACTTT. J is TRBJ1-6 and V is TRBV27, with 12 bases fitting TRBD1. The germline V gene encodes CDR1 MNHEY and CDR2 SMNVEV (reference sequence). J lost 9 bases, V lost 5 bases, and 8 bases had no gene match. The CDR3 runs to 16 residues.

The chain uses TRBV30 and TRBJ2-2; TRBD2 aligns across 7 bases. CDR1 is GTSNPN and CDR2 is SVGIG in the germline V gene (reference sequence). The V and J ends lost 1 base and 5 bases, in that order; junction bases with no gene match: 7. This CDR3 has 15 amino acids. Here the CDR3 DNA reads TGTGCCTGGAGTGGGGAGGGACTAAGGACCGGGGAGCTGTTTTTT. Protein product: CAWSGEGLRTGELFF.

The gene calls are TRBV30 and TRBJ2-5, with 8 bases that match TRBD1. TRBJ2-7 explains the end of the DNA better; the J call may be wrong. The CDR3 is 13 amino acids. Germline V CDR1 and CDR2: GTSNPN, SVGIG (reference sequence). CDR3 sequence reads: CAWIRDRPREQYF. CDR3 nucleotide sequence: TGTGCCTGGATAAGGGACAGGCCCCGCGAGCAGTACTTC.

V gene TRBV7-2 combines with J gene TRBJ2-7, with D hard to call. Germline-derived CDR1 and CDR2 are SGHTA and FQGNSA. V was cut by 2 bases and J by 2 bases, with 10 bases left in between. This CDR3 has 14 amino acids. The CDR3 DNA is TGTGCCAGCAGCTTAAGTAGCCCACCCTACGAGCAGTACTTC. This translates into CASSLSSPPYEQYF.

The chain employs TRBV6-4 and TRBJ2-2, with D perhaps TRBD2 (6 bases). Germline CDR1 and CDR2: MRHNA and SNTAGT. The V end was cut by 1 base, the J end by 5 bases, with 8 bases between. CDR3 length equals 14 residues. This CDR3 reads CASSDFGGTGELFF. DNA of the CDR3: TGTGCCAGCAGTGACTTCGGGGGTACCGGGGAGCTGTTTTTT.

The chain couples TRBV4-3 to TRBJ2-5, with D perhaps given as TRBD1 or TRBD2 (6 bases each). V lost 1 base and J 4 bases, leaving 13 bases between the germline ends. The CDR3 runs 15 residues. Germline lookup yields CDR1 LGHNA and CDR2 YSLEER. For the CDR3, the DNA is TGCGCCAGCAGCCAAGTATGGGGGGCCGGAGAGACCCAGTACTTC. As protein: CASSQVWGAGETQYF.

This chain joins TRBV2 and TRBJ1-6; D is perhaps TRBD1 (6 bases). The CDR3 consists of 16 residues. The V and J ends lost 5 bases and 8 bases respectively, with 19 bases between them. Germline assignment: CDR1 SNHLY and CDR2 FYNNEI. Here the CDR3 reads CASSPRGSGTDSPLHF. The DNA of the CDR3 is TGTGCCAGCAGTCCCAGGGGCAGCGGCACTGATTCACCCCTCCACTTT.

The J gene is TRBJ2-5, the V gene TRBV2; D ambiguous. This CDR3 is 13 amino acids long. The V and J ends lost 4 bases and 5 bases respectively, with 11 bases between them. Germline loops: CDR1 SNHLY, CDR2 FYNNEI. The CDR3 DNA follows: TGTGCCAGCAGTGCCCAACCTCCTGAGACCCAGTACTTC. This sequence encodes CASSAQPPETQYF.

V usage is TRBV30 and J usage is TRBJ2-1, with D uncertain. CDR3 length: 12 amino acids. V lost 2 bases and J 4 bases, leaving 6 bases between the germline ends. Germline CDR1 GTSNPN, CDR2 SVGIG (reference sequence). The CDR3 here is CAWSIQYNEQFF. CDR3 DNA: TGTGCCTGGAGTATACAGTACAATGAGCAGTTCTTC.

As regards this clone: The sample contains more than one DNA sequence encoding this CDR3. The rearrangement links TRBV18 to TRBJ2-7, with D unclear. The CDR3 extends over 12 amino acids. CDR1 is KGHSH and CDR2 is LQKENI in the germline V gene. V lost 2 bases and J lost 0, with 2 bases in between. This CDR3 reads CASSPSSYEQYF. The CDR3, as DNA: TGTGCCAGCTCACCAAGCTCCTACGAGCAGTACTTC.

As concerns this clone: Different DNA sequences within this sample yield the same CDR3. The V and J genes are TRBV30 and TRBJ2-1; 8 bases agree with TRBD1. The ends lost 5 bases at V and 1 base at J; junction bases unmatched: 4. The CDR3 consists of 14 residues. The germline gives CDR1 GTSNPN, CDR2 SVGIG (reference sequence). The DNA for the CDR3 is TGTGCCTGGGCCAGGGGGCTTTCCTACAATGAGCAGTTCTTC. Protein sequence: CAWARGLSYNEQFF.